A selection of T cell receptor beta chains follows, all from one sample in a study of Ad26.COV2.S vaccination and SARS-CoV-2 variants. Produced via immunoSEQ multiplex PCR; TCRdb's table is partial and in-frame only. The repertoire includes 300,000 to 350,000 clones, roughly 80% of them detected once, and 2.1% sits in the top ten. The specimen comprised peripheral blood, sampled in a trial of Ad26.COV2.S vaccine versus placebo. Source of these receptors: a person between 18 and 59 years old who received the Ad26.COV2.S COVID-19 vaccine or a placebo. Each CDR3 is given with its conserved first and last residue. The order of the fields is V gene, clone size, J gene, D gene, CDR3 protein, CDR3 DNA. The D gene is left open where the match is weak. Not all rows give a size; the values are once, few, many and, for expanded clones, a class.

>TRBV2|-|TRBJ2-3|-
CASSASGTVSDTQYF
TGTGCCAGCAGTGCCTCCGGGACTGTATCAGATACGCAGTATTTT
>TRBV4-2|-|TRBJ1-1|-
CASSQKGQGGFVVF
TGTGCCAGCAGCCAAAAAGGACAAGGGGGATTCGTCGTATTT
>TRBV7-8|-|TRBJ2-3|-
CASSFEGSSTDTQYF
TGTGCCAGCAGCTTCGAGGGGTCTAGCACAGATACGCAGTATTTT
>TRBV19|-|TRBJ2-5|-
CASSPSGQETQYF
TGTGCCAGTAGCCCTAGTGGGCAAGAGACCCAGTACTTC
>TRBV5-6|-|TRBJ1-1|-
CASSPRTNTEAFF
TGTGCCAGCAGCCCAAGGACGAACACTGAAGCTTTCTTT
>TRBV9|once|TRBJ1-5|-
CASSVEGYQPQHF
TGTGCCAGCAGCGTAGAGGGGTATCAGCCCCAGCATTTT
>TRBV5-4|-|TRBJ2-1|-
CASSFESRPFVGNEQFF
TGTGCCAGCAGCTTTGAGTCGCGGCCATTTGTCGGCAATGAGCAGTTCTTC
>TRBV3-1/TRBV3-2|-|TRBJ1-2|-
CASSPDSGPFSGYTF
TGTGCCAGCAGCCCAGACTCGGGTCCCTTTAGTGGCTACACCTTC
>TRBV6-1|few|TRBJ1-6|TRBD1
CASSEQGAINSPLHF
TGTGCCAGCAGTGAGCAGGGGGCAATCAATTCACCCCTCCACTTT
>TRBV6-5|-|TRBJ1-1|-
CASTPLGLGTEAFF
TGTGCCAGCACCCCGTTGGGGCTCGGCACTGAAGCTTTCTTT
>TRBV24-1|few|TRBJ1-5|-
CATSDEKGVRSQPQHF
TGTGCCACCAGTGATGAGAAAGGGGTGAGGAGTCAGCCCCAGCATTTT
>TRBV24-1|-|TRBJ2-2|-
CATSDLRGLTGELFF
TGTGCCACCAGTGATTTGAGGGGATTAACCGGGGAGCTGTTTTTT
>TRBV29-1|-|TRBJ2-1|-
CSVLEGAYNEQFF
TGCAGCGTGTTGGAGGGGGCCTACAATGAGCAGTTCTTC
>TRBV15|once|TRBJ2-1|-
CATSRDYNEQFF
TGTGCCACCAGCAGAGATTATAATGAGCAGTTCTTC
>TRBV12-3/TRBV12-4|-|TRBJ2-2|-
CASSNSGTGELFF
TGTGCCAGCAGTAATTCCGGCACCGGGGAGCTGTTTTTT
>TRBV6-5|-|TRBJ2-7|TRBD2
CASSTKGGPYEQYF
TGTGCCAGCAGTACCAAGGGAGGGCCCTACGAGCAGTACTTC
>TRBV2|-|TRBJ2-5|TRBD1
CASSEQGVGETQYF
TGTGCCAGCAGTGAACAGGGGGTCGGGGAGACCCAGTACTTC
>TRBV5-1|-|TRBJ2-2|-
CASSLARGGTGELFF
TGCGCCAGCAGCTTGGCCAGGGGTGGCACCGGGGAGCTGTTTTTT
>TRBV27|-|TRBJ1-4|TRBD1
CASSPNPGGRLFF
TGTGCCAGCAGTCCGAACCCAGGGGGAAGACTGTTTTTT
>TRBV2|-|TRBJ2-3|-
CASSTNLLYTDTQYF
TGTGCCAGCAGCACTAACCTCCTCTACACAGATACGCAGTATTTT
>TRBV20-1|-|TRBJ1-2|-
CSAKDRHGYTF
TGCAGTGCTAAAGACAGACATGGCTACACCTTC
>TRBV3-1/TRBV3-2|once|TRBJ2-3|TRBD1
CASSQHPGQGVNTQYF
TGTGCCAGCAGCCAACACCCGGGACAGGGGGTGAATACGCAGTATTTT
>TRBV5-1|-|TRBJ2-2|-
CASSRITTGRGTGELFF
TGCGCCAGCAGCAGAATAACGACAGGGCGGGGCACCGGGGAGCTGTTTTTT
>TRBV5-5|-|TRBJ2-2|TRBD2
CASSIPSGINTGELFF
TGTGCCAGCAGCATTCCTAGCGGGATTAACACCGGGGAGCTGTTTTTT
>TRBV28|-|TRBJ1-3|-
CASSTPIGFEYTIYF
TGTGCCAGCAGTACACCTATTGGTTTTGAATACACCATATATTTT
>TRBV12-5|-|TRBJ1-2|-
CASGLTAQTHLSYGYTF
TGTGCTAGTGGTTTAACAGCGCAGACCCATTTGTCCTATGGCTACACCTTC
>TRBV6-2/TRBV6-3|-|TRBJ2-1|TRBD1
CASSRDSYNEQFF
TGTGCCAGCAGTCGGGACAGCTACAATGAGCAGTTCTTC
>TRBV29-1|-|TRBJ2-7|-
CSVDNQYF
TGCAGCGTTGATAACCAGTACTTC
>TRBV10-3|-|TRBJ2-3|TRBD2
CAIRGLAATDTQYF
TGTGCCATCAGGGGACTAGCGGCCACAGATACGCAGTATTTT
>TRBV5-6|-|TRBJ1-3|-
CASSSGPASGNTIYF
TGTGCCAGCAGCTCGGGACCGGCCTCTGGAAACACCATATATTTT
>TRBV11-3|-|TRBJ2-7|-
CASSLQGGLDYEQYF
TGTGCCAGCAGCTTACAAGGGGGACTCGATTACGAGCAGTACTTC